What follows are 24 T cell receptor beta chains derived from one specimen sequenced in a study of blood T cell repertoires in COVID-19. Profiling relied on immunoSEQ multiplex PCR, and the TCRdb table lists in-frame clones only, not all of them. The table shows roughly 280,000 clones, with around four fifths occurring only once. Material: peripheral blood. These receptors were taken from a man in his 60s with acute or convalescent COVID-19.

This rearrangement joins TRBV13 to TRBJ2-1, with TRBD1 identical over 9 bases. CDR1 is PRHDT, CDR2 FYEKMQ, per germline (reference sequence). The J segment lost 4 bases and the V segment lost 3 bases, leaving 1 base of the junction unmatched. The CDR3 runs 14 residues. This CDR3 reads CASSLGTGYNEQFF. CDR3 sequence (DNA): TGTGCCAGCAGCTTGGGGACAGGGTACAATGAGCAGTTCTTC.

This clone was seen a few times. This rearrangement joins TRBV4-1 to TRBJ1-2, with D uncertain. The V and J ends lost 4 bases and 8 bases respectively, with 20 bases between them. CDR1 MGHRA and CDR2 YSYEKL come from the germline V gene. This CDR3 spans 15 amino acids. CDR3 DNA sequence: TGCGCCAGCAGCCCGGTCAACTCCGGGGAACGGGGCTACACCTTC. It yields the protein CASSPVNSGERGYTF.

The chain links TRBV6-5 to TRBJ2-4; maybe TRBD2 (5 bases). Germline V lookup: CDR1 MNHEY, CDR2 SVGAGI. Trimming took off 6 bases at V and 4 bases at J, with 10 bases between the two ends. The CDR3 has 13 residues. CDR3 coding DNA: TGTGCCAGCAGCCGGGGTAATAAAAACATTCAGTACTTC. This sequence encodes CASSRGNKNIQYF.

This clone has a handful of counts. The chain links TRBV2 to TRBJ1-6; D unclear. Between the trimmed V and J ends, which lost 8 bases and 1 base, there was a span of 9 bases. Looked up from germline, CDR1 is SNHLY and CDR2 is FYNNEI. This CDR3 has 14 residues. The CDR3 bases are TGTGCCAGCTCGGGAAGTTCCTATAATTCACCCCTCCACTTT. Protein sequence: CASSGSSYNSPLHF.

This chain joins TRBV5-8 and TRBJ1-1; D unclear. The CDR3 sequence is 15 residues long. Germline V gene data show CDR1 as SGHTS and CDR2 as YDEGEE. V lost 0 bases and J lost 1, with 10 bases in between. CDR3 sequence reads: CASSLGYEGNTEAFF. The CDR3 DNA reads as TGTGCCAGCAGCTTGGGATATGAGGGGAACACTGAAGCTTTCTTT.

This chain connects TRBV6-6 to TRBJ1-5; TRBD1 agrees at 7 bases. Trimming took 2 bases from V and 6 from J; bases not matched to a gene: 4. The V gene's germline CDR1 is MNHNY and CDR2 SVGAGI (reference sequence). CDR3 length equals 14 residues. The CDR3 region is CASSYPGGFQPQHF. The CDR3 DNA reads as TGTGCCAGCAGTTACCCAGGGGGGTTTCAGCCCCAGCATTTT.

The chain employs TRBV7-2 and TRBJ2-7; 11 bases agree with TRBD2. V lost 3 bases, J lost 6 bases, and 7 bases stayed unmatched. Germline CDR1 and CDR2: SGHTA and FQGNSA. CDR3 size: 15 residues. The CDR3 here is CASSFQLAGDSEQYF. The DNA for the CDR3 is TGTGCCAGCAGCTTTCAACTAGCGGGGGACAGCGAGCAGTACTTC.

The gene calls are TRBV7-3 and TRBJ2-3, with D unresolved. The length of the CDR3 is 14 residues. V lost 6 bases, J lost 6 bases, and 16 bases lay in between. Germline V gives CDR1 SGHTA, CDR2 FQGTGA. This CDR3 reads CASRTGRLTDTQYF. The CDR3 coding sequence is TGTGCCAGCAGGACGGGTCGTTTGACGGATACGCAGTATTTT.

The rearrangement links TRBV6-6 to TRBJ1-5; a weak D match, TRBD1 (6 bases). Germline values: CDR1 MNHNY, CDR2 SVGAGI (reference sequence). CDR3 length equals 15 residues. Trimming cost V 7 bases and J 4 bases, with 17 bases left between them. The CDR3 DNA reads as TGTGCCAGCAACCCTAGCAGGGGCCTAAATCAGCCCCAGCATTTT. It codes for CASNPSRGLNQPQHF.

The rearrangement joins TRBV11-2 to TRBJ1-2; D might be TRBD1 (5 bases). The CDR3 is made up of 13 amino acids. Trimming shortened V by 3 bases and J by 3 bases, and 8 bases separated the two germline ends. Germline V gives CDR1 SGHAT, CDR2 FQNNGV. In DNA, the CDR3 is TGTGCCAGCAGCTTGGGGGGGTACTATGGCTACACCTTC. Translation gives CASSLGGYYGYTF.

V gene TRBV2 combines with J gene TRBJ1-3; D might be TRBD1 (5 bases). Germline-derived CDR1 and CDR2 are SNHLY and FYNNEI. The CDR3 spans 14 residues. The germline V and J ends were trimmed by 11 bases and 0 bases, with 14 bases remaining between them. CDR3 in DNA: TGTGCCTCAAAAACAGGCTACTCTGGAAACACCATATATTTT. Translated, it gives CASKTGYSGNTIYF. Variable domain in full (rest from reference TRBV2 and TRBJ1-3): EPEVTQTPSHQVTQMGQEVILRCVPISNHLYFYWYRQILGQKVEFLVSFYNNEISEKSEIFDDQFSVERPDGSNFTLKIRSTKLEDSAMYFCASKTGYSGNTIYFGEGSWLTVV.

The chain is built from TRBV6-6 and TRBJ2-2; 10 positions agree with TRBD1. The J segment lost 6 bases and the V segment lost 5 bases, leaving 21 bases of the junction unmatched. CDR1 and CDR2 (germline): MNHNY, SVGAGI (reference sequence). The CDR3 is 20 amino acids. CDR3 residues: CASSPRQGALTAIAPGELFF. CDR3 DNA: TGTGCCAGCAGTCCCCGACAGGGGGCGCTCACTGCCATAGCCCCCGGGGAGCTGTTTTTT.

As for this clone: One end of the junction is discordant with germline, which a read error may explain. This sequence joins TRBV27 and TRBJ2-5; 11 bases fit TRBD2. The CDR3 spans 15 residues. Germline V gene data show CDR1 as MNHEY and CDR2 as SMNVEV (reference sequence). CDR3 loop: CVTTSSGGRKETQYF. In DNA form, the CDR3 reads TGCGTCACTACGTCTAGCGGGGGGCGGAAAGAGACCCAGTACTTC.

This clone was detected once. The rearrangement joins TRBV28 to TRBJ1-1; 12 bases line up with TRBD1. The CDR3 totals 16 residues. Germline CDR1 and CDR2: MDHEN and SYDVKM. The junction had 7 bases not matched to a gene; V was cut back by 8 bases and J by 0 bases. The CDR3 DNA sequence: TGTGCCAGCTGGGGACAGGGGGCACCACTGAACACTGAAGCTTTCTTT. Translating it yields CASWGQGAPLNTEAFF.

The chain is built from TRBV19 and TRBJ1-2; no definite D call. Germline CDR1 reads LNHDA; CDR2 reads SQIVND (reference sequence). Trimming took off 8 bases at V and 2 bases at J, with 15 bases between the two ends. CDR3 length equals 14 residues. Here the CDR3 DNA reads TGTGCCAGTCGCAACCGGTTGAGAAACTATGGCTACACCTTC. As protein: CASRNRLRNYGYTF. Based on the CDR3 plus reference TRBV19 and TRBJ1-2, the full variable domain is DGGITQSPKYLFRKEGQNVTLSCEQNLNHDAMYWYRQDPGQGLRLIYYSQIVNDFQKGDIAEGYSVSREKKESFPLTVTSAQKNPTAFYLCASRNRLRNYGYTFGSGTRLTVV.

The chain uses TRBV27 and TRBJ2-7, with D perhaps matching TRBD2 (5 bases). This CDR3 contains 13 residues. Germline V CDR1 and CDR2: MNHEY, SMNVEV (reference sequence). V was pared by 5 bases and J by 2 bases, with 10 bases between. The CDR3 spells CASSISGPYEQYF. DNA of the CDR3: TGTGCCAGCAGTATAAGCGGACCCTACGAGCAGTACTTC.

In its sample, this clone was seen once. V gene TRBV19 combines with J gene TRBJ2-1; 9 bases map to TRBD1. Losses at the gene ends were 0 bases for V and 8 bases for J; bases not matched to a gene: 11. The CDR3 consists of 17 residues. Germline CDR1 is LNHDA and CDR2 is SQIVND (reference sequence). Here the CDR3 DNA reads TGTGCCAGTAGTATAGATCGGACAGGGGATTTTTACGATGAGCAGTTCTTC. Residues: CASSIDRTGDFYDEQFF.

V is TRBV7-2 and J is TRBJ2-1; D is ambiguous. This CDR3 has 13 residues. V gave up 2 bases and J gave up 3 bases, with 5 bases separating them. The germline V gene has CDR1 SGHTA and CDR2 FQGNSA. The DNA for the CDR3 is TGTGCCAGCAGCTTAACAAACTACAATGAGCAGTTCTTC. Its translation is CASSLTNYNEQFF.

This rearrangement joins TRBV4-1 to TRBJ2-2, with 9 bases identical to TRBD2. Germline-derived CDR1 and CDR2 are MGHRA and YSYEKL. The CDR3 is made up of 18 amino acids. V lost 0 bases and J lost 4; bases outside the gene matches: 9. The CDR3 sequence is CASSQDISGSSRTGELFF. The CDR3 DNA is TGCGCCAGCAGCCAAGATATTAGCGGGAGTTCGCGCACCGGGGAGCTGTTTTTT.

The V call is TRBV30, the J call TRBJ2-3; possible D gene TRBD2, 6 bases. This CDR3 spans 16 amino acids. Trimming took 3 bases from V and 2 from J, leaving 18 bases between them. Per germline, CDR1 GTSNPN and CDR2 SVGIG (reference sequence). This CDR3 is CAWRDNSGLHTDTQYF. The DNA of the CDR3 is TGTGCCTGGAGGGACAACTCGGGACTGCACACAGATACGCAGTATTTT.

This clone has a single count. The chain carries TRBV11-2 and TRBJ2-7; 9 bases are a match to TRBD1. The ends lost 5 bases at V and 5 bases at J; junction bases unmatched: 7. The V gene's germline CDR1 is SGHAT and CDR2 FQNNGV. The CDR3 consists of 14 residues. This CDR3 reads CASSSYRGRDEQYF. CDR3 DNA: TGTGCCAGCAGCAGTTACAGGGGGCGCGACGAGCAGTACTTC.

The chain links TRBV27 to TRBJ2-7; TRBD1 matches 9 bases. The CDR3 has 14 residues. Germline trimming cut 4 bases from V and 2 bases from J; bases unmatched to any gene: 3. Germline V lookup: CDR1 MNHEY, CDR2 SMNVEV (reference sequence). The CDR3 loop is CASSYGTGTYEQYF. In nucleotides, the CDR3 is TGTGCCAGCAGTTACGGGACAGGGACCTACGAGCAGTACTTC.

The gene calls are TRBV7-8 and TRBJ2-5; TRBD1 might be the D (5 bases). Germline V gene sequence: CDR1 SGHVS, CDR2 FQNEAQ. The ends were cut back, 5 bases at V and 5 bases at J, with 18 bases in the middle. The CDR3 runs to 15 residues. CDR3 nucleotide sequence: TGTGCCAGCAGCCCCAAAGCAGGGTATGGGGAGACCCAGTACTTC. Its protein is CASSPKAGYGETQYF.

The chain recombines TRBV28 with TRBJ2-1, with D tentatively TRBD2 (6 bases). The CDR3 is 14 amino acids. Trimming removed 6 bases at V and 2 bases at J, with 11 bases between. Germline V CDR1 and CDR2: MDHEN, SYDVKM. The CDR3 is CASSLGGTYNEQFF. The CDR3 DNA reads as TGTGCCAGCAGCCTGGGAGGCACCTACAATGAGCAGTTCTTC.